This T cell receptor (beta chain) was profiled in a study of T-cell memory formation after mild COVID-19. V lost 4 bases and J 5 bases, leaving 14 bases between the germline ends. The CDR3 consists of 14 residues. Germline-derived CDR1 and CDR2 are LGHDT and YNNKEL (reference sequence). MiXCR was run by TCRdb on the 5' RACE reads, yielding one entry per CDR3 protein. The sample comprises under 200,000 distinct CDR3 sequences, more than 9% of which are singletons, and more than 3.5% rests with the top ten. In its sample, this clonotype was seen a few times. The gene calls are TRBV3-1 and TRBJ1-1; tentatively, D is TRBD1 (5 bases). Sequenced sample: PBMCs or a T cell subset sorted from them (not recorded which). This receptor was taken from a young man who had mild COVID-19 (a few samples of this study predate the infection). Cell type and time point are not known. CDR3 sequence reads: CASSLGVGITEAFF. The CDR3 DNA reads as TGTGCCAGCAGCCTAGGGGTCGGAATAACTGAAGCTTTCTTT.